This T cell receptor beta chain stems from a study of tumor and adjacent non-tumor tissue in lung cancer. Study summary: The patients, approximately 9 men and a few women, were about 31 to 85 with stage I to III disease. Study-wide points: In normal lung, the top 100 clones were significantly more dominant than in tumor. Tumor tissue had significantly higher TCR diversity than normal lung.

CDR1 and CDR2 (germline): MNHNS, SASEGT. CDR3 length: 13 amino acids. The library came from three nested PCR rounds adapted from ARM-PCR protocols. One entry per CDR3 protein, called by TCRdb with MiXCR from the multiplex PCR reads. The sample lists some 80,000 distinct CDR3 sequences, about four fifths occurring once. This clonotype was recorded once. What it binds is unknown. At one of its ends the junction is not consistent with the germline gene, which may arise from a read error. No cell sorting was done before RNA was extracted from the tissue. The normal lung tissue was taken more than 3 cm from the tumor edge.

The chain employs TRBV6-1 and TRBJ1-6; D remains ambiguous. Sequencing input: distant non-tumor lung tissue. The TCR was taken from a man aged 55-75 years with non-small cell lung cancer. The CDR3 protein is CDSIRRDEVALHF. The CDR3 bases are TGTGACAGCATTCGCCGCGACGAGGTTGCCCTCCACTTT.